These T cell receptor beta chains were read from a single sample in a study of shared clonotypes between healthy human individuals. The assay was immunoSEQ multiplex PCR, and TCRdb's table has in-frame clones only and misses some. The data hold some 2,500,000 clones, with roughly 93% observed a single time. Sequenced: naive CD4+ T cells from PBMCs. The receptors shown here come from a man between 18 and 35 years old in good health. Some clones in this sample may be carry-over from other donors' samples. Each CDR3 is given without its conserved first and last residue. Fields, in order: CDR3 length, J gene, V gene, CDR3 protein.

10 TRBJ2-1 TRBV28 ASSRGYNEQF
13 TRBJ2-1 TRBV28 ASRPHRVVAHEQF
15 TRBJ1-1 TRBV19 ASSAYPGSSPSTEAF
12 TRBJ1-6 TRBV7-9 ASSVTGGTSPLH
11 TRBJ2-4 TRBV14 ASSQDLGSSQY
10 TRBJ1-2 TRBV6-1 ASSEGDYGYT
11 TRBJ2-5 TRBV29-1 SVDPRTPGTQY
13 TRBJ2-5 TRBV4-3 ASSQDIVLSETQY
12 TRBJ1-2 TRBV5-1 ASSLGQQGYGYT
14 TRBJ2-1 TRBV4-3 ASSQEAQSSYNEQF
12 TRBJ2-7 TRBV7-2 ASSIGTSGGRAY
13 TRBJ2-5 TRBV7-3 ASRGLGQGGETQY
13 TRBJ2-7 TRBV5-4 ASSTGLAAPYEQY
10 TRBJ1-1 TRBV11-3 ASSLSGQQVF
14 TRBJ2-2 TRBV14 ASSPLDRGQSGELF
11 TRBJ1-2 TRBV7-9 ASSPGQSYGYT
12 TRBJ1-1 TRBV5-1 ASSAGSEGTEAF
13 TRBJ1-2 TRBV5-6 ASSDWGLLRDGYT
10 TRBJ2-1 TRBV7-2 ASSRGIDEQF
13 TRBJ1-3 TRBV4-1 ASSQETGSGNTIY
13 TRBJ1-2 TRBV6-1 ASSDPYRDNYGYT
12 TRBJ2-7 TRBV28 ASSTGSQPHEQY
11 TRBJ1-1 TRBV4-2 ASSQDEGSEAF
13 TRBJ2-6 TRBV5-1 ASSLVASGANVLT
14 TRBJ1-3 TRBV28 ASTWGTVISGNTIY
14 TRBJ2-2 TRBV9 ASSVFELPGTGELF
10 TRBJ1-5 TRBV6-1 ASSEVDQPQH
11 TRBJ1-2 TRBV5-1 ASSLWFGEGYT
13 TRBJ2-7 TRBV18 ASSPAGTATYEQY
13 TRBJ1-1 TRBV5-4 ASSSGKSMNTEAF
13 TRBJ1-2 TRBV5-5 ASSFRPATDYGYT
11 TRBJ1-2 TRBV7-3 ASSFGEGYGYT
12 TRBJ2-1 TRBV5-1 ASSFPSDLEKQF
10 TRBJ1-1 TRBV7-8 ASSPDMAEAF
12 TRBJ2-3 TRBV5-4 ASSAPEGPGTQY
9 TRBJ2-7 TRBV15 ATSIRDEQY
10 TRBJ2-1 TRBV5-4 ASSVQGHEQF
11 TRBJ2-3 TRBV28 ASSSGGTDTQY
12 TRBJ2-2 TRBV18 ASSPLGSSGELF
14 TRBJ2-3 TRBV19 ASSTVSHHPTDTQY
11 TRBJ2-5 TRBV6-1 ASSETGGETQY
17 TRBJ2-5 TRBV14 ASSQAEVRDRAFGETQY
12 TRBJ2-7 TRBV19 AGPTGERSYEQY
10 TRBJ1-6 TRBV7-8 ASSLPQSPLH
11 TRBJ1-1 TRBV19 ASSKGRDTEAF
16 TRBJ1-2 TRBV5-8 ASSLDGAGRSWVYGYT
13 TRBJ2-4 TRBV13 ASSSSREGGNIQY
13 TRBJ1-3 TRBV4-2 ASSQDRVSGNTIY
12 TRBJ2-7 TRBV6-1 ATRIGGTQVEQY
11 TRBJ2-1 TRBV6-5 ASSYSRDGEQF